The next 32 T cell receptor beta chains were all read from a single sample in a study of regulatory T cells. Primers: 52 TRBV forward and 13 TRBJ reverse. Clones were read by immunoSEQ multiplex PCR, and TCRdb kept only the in-frame ones, dropping some. The sample contains tens of thousands of clones, approximately 90% of which appear only once. Study-wide results and caveats: Hydrophobic residues at CDR3 positions 6 and 7 were enriched in conventional CD4+ T cells of CD3G-deficient patients.

Which antigens these TCRs recognize remains unknown. The sample was conventional CD4+ T cells sorted from blood. All receptors derive from a person in their late teens or twenties with CD3G deficiency.

The CDR3 DNA reads as TGCGCCAGCAGCGCGACCCCCGAGCGGAGCTACGAGCAGTACTTC. This gives the protein CASSATPERSYEQYF. This chain links TRBV5-1 with TRBJ2-7, with TRBD2 as a possible D gene (5 bases). The V and J ends lost 4 bases and 3 bases respectively, with 17 bases between them. Germline CDR1 reads SGHRS; CDR2 reads YFSETQ. The CDR3 spans 15 residues.

This sequence joins TRBV6-5 and TRBJ1-1; D unresolved. Germline values: CDR1 MNHEY, CDR2 SVGAGI. The germline V and J ends were trimmed by 2 bases and 1 base, with 5 bases remaining between them. This CDR3 contains 13 residues. The CDR3 DNA sequence: TGTGCCAGCAGTTACCGGGGGAACACTGAAGCTTTCTTT. As protein: CASSYRGNTEAFF.

The chain couples TRBV6-6 to TRBJ1-2; the D gene is possibly TRBD1 (6 bases). This CDR3 region has 14 residues. Germline V gives CDR1 MNHNY, CDR2 SVGAGI (reference sequence). V was cut by 6 bases and J by 1 base, with 12 bases left in between. DNA of the CDR3: TGTGCCAGCAGAGGGCCAGGGGTTAACTATGGCTACACCTTC. Protein product: CASRGPGVNYGYTF.

V usage is TRBV6-1 and J usage is TRBJ1-1; TRBD1 matches at 9 bases. The length of the CDR3 is 14 residues. Germline CDR1 MNHNS, CDR2 SASEGT. V lost 6 bases to trimming and J lost 1 base; unmatched junction nucleotides: 3. The CDR3 region has the DNA TGTGCCAGCAGCAGACAGGGGGGGAACACTGAAGCTTTCTTT. Its translation: CASSRQGGNTEAFF.

V usage is TRBV19 and J usage is TRBJ1-1; 10 nucleotides match TRBD1. The ends lost 4 bases at V and 11 bases at J; junction bases unmatched: 10. Germline values: CDR1 LNHDA, CDR2 SQIVND (reference sequence). This CDR3 is built from 14 residues. CDR3 in amino acids: CASSTTGTGARAFF. The CDR3 DNA reads TGTGCCAGTAGTACCACCGGGACAGGGGCACGGGCTTTCTTT.

J is TRBJ1-1 and V is TRBV18; D might be TRBD1 (5 bases). V was pared by 6 bases and J by 2 bases, with 13 bases between. Looked up from germline, CDR1 is KGHSH and CDR2 is LQKENI. The length of the CDR3 is 14 residues. In DNA, the CDR3 is TGTGCCAGCTCCCCGGGACCCTATAACACTGAAGCTTTCTTT. It is translated as CASSPGPYNTEAFF. Variable domain in full (rest from reference TRBV18 and TRBJ1-1): NAGVMQNPRHLVRRRGQEARLRCSPMKGHSHVYWYRQLPEEGLKFMVYLQKENIIDESGMPKERFSAEFPKEGPSILRIQQVVRGDSAAYFCASSPGPYNTEAFFGQGTRLTVV.

The chain recombines TRBV28 with TRBJ1-2, with 8 bases fitting TRBD1. V trimming: 7 bases; J trimming: 4 bases; junction bases outside the gene matches: 8. The V gene's germline CDR1 is MDHEN and CDR2 SYDVKM. CDR3 length: 14 amino acids. CDR3 nucleotide sequence: TGTGCCAGCAATCCCGGACAGGGCATCTATGGCTACACCTTC. Translated, it gives CASNPGQGIYGYTF.

V is TRBV6-1 and J is TRBJ2-7, with D tentatively TRBD1 (5 bases). V lost 8 bases and J lost 6, with 17 bases in between. The CDR3 runs 13 residues. CDR1 is MNHNS and CDR2 is SASEGT in the germline V gene. The CDR3 reads CASGVWGIGEQYF. The CDR3 bases are TGTGCCAGCGGAGTGTGGGGCATCGGCGAGCAGTACTTC.

The J gene is TRBJ2-5, the V gene TRBV6-1, with unresolved D. Judging by the DNA end, TRBJ2-7 fits better; the J call may be wrong. The CDR3 has 12 amino acids. Germline V CDR1 and CDR2: MNHNS, SASEGT. The chain's CDR3 is CASSLERYEQYF. The CDR3 DNA reads as TGTGCCAGCAGTCTAGAGAGATACGAGCAGTACTTC.

J is TRBJ1-3 and V is TRBV6-5, with D perhaps matching TRBD1 (5 bases). Germline V gives CDR1 MNHEY, CDR2 SVGAGI. There are 14 residues in the CDR3. Deletions cut 6 bases from V and 2 bases from J, with 11 bases between. The CDR3 DNA follows: TGTGCCAGCAGAACCGGGACTGCTGGAAACACCATATATTTT. Its translation: CASRTGTAGNTIYF.

This chain connects TRBV7-2 to TRBJ1-5, with D hard to call. Per the germline V gene, CDR1 is SGHTA and CDR2 is FQGNSA. This CDR3 comprises 13 residues. Trimming took 5 bases from V and 9 from J, leaving 14 bases between them. CDR3 protein: CASSPRGPWPQHF. In DNA form, the CDR3 reads TGTGCCAGCAGCCCCCGGGGTCCATGGCCCCAGCATTTT.

J is TRBJ1-5 and V is TRBV27; D call uncertain. V was cut by 8 bases and J by 9 bases, with 20 bases left in between. This CDR3 has 14 amino acids. CDR1 MNHEY and CDR2 SMNVEV come from the germline V gene (reference sequence). The CDR3, as DNA: TGTGCCAGCGGGTCCCGGATGGCACTGGGGCCCCAGCATTTT. This sequence encodes CASGSRMALGPQHF.

The rearrangement joins TRBV7-8 to TRBJ2-2; D is unclear. CDR1 and CDR2 (germline): SGHVS, FQNEAQ. V lost 2 bases to trimming and J lost 7 bases, with 5 bases between them. This CDR3 spans 12 amino acids. The CDR3 reads CASSLRVGELFF. The CDR3, as DNA: TGTGCCAGCAGCTTAAGGGTCGGGGAGCTGTTTTTT.

The genes are TRBV4-2 and TRBJ2-3; D call uncertain. Deletions cut 4 bases from V and 6 bases from J, with 14 bases between. The V gene's germline CDR1 is LGHNA and CDR2 YNFKEQ. This CDR3 comprises 14 residues. The CDR3 coding sequence is TGTGCCAGCAGCCCTAGTGTTCTGGCGGATACGCAGTATTTT. Its translation is CASSPSVLADTQYF.

This rearrangement joins TRBV6-5 to TRBJ2-5, with TRBD1 matching over 7 bases. Trimming took 6 bases from V and 5 from J; bases not matched to a gene: 6. The CDR3 contains 13 residues. The germline V gene encodes CDR1 MNHEY and CDR2 SVGAGI. The CDR3 protein is CASSRGSLETQYF. In nucleotides, the CDR3 is TGTGCCAGCAGCAGGGGGAGTCTGGAGACCCAGTACTTC.

The rearrangement joins TRBV5-4 to TRBJ2-2; 8 nucleotides line up with TRBD2. The CDR3 is made up of 16 amino acids. J gave up 4 bases and V 3 bases, and 8 bases lay outside the gene matches. Germline loops: CDR1 SGHNT, CDR2 YYREEE (reference sequence). The CDR3 loop is CASSSRTSFPTGELFF. CDR3 sequence (DNA): TGTGCCAGCAGCTCACGGACTAGCTTCCCCACCGGGGAGCTGTTTTTT.

J is TRBJ2-3 and V is TRBV13, with 9 bases identical to TRBD1. The CDR3 extends over 14 amino acids. V lost 5 bases, J lost 3 bases, and 3 bases stayed unmatched. From germline, CDR1 is PRHDT and CDR2 FYEKMQ (reference sequence). The CDR3: CASSRGQGTDTQYF. In DNA, the CDR3 is TGTGCCAGCAGCCGGGGACAGGGAACAGATACGCAGTATTTT.

The chain joins TRBV9 to TRBJ2-7; D remains ambiguous. The germline gives CDR1 SGDLS, CDR2 YYNGEE. The V end was cut by 3 bases, the J end by 3 bases, with 13 bases between. CDR3 length: 14 amino acids. In DNA, the CDR3 is TGTGCCAGCAGCGAAACAGAATGGGACTACGAGCAGTACTTC. It encodes CASSETEWDYEQYF.

The gene calls are TRBV19 and TRBJ1-2; 7 bases map to TRBD1. The CDR3 totals 17 residues. The germline CDR1 and CDR2 sequences are LNHDA and SQIVND (reference sequence). With 4 bases clipped from V and 8 bases from J, the junction kept 19 bases outside the gene matches. The CDR3 sequence is CASSSPRDSTQIQGYTF. The CDR3 DNA sequence: TGTGCCAGTAGTAGCCCGCGGGACAGTACCCAAATTCAGGGCTACACCTTC. The complete variable domain, with remaining parts taken from reference TRBV19 and TRBJ1-2, reads DGGITQSPKYLFRKEGQNVTLSCEQNLNHDAMYWYRQDPGQGLRLIYYSQIVNDFQKGDIAEGYSVSREKKESFPLTVTSAQKNPTAFYLCASSSPRDSTQIQGYTFGSGTRLTVV.

The rearrangement joins TRBV6-1 to TRBJ1-1, with D unresolved. Germline V gene sequence: CDR1 MNHNS, CDR2 SASEGT. V shed 6 bases and J shed 3 bases, with 11 bases lying between them. This CDR3 is built from 13 residues. The CDR3 bases are TGTGCCAGCAGCGCAAGGACCGACACTGAAGCTTTCTTT. Encoded protein: CASSARTDTEAFF.

The J gene is TRBJ2-2, the V gene TRBV28, with D uncertain. V dropped 10 bases and J dropped 1 base, with 7 bases sitting between them. Germline CDR1 and CDR2: MDHEN and SYDVKM. CDR3 length: 12 residues. CDR3 in DNA: TGTGCCACCACCGGGAACACCGGGGAGCTGTTTTTT. Its translation: CATTGNTGELFF.

The chain employs TRBV6-1 and TRBJ1-1; D gene ambiguous. The germline V gene encodes CDR1 MNHNS and CDR2 SASEGT. V was shortened by 5 bases and J by 1 base, with 8 bases between the two germline ends. CDR3 length: 13 amino acids. CDR3 amino acids: CASSQKGNTEAFF. CDR3 DNA sequence: TGTGCCAGCAGTCAAAAGGGGAACACTGAAGCTTTCTTT.

The rearrangement links TRBV7-2 to TRBJ2-7; 9 bases agree with TRBD1. The V segment lost 0 bases and the J segment 8 bases; nucleotides outside the gene matches: 5. The CDR3 consists of 14 residues. CDR1 SGHTA and CDR2 FQGNSA come from the germline V gene. In DNA, the CDR3 is TGTGCCAGCAGCTTAGCGCAAGGACAGGGGAAGCAGTACTTC. It is translated as CASSLAQGQGKQYF.

With respect to this clone: The same CDR3 arises from other DNA sequences in this sample as well. The genes are TRBV5-1 and TRBJ2-1; D is unresolved. The V end lost 0 bases, the J end lost 2 bases, and 9 bases lay between the germline ends. Germline V gene sequence: CDR1 SGHRS, CDR2 YFSETQ. This CDR3 comprises 15 residues. The CDR3 nucleotides are TGCGCCAGCAGCTTGGGACCCGGAGCCTACAATGAGCAGTTCTTC. Its translation is CASSLGPGAYNEQFF.

The rearrangement uses TRBV28 and TRBJ2-7, with 7 bases lining up with TRBD1. Trimming at V came to 6 bases and at J to 4 bases, leaving 12 bases not matched to a gene. Germline V gives CDR1 MDHEN, CDR2 SYDVKM. This CDR3 comprises 15 residues. Written as DNA, the CDR3 is TGTGCCAGCAGCCCGACAGGGAGCCTTGCGTACGAGCAGTACTTC. This encodes CASSPTGSLAYEQYF. The variable domain in full, with the rest retrieved from reference TRBV28 and TRBJ2-7, is DVKVTQSSRYLVKRTGEKVFLECVQDMDHENMFWYRQDPGLGLRLIYFSYDVKMKEKGDIPEGYSVSREKKERFSLILESASTNQTSMYLCASSPTGSLAYEQYFGPGTRLTVT.

The chain carries TRBV4-1 and TRBJ2-1; D is perhaps TRBD2 (6 bases). V gave up 1 base and J gave up 3 bases, with 10 bases separating them. Germline CDR1 is MGHRA and CDR2 is YSYEKL. The CDR3 totals 15 residues. CDR3 DNA sequence: TGCGCCAGCAGCCAAGTCGCTAGCGACTACAATGAGCAGTTCTTC. Translation gives CASSQVASDYNEQFF.

This clone came up once. The V and J genes are TRBV6-1 and TRBJ2-7; 7 bases align to TRBD2. V gave up 1 base and J gave up 1 base; unmatched junction bases: 1. The CDR3 covers 14 residues. Germline V lookup: CDR1 MNHNS, CDR2 SASEGT. The CDR3 loop is CASSEGGGSYEQYF. In nucleotides, the CDR3 is TGTGCCAGCAGTGAAGGGGGGGGGTCCTACGAGCAGTACTTC.

The chain recombines TRBV5-1 with TRBJ2-1; 7 positions match TRBD1. From germline, CDR1 is SGHRS and CDR2 YFSETQ. V shed 4 bases, J shed 6 bases, and the junction held 7 bases outside the gene matches. The CDR3 consists of 14 residues. The CDR3 loop is CASSPDRVGNEQFF. The CDR3 DNA reads TGCGCCAGCAGCCCAGACAGGGTGGGCAATGAGCAGTTCTTC.

This sequence joins TRBV5-4 and TRBJ1-3, with 7 bases that match TRBD1. The CDR3 is made up of 14 amino acids. From germline, CDR1 is SGHNT and CDR2 YYREEE (reference sequence). V lost 4 bases to trimming and J lost 3 bases; unmatched junction nucleotides: 4. The CDR3 spells CASSRDSLGNTIYF. The CDR3 DNA sequence: TGTGCCAGCAGCCGGGACAGCCTTGGAAACACCATATATTTT.

The V call is TRBV10-3, the J call TRBJ2-3; 8 nucleotides line up with TRBD2. The CDR3 is 16 amino acids. The V gene end was trimmed by 2 bases and the J gene end by 3 bases; junction bases not matched to a gene: 7. The germline CDR1 and CDR2 sequences are ENHRY and SYGVKD. For the CDR3, the DNA is TGTGCCATCAGTGAGAGAATGAGCGGGGGAACAGATACGCAGTATTTT. Translated, it gives CAISERMSGGTDTQYF.

The gene calls are TRBV11-2 and TRBJ2-3; D may be TRBD1 or TRBD2 (5 bases each). The germline CDR1 and CDR2 sequences are SGHAT and FQNNGV. V lost 0 bases and J lost 10, with 8 bases in between. The CDR3 spans 12 residues. The CDR3 bases are TGTGCCAGCAGCTTAGAGGTGGGGGCGCAGTATTTT. This codes for CASSLEVGAQYF.

The sample holds one count of this clone. J is TRBJ2-7 and V is TRBV7-8; weak D call: TRBD2 (6 bases). Trimming took 1 base from V and 2 from J, leaving 12 bases between them. Germline CDR1 reads SGHVS; CDR2 reads FQNEAQ. This CDR3 is built from 15 residues. CDR3: CASSLDWGVPYEQYF. The CDR3 coding sequence is TGTGCCAGCAGCTTAGATTGGGGGGTACCCTACGAGCAGTACTTC.